This entry lists 6 T cell receptor beta chains sequenced from one sample in a study of blood T cell repertoires in COVID-19. Produced via immunoSEQ multiplex PCR; TCRdb's table is partial and in-frame only. The top ten clones hold about 29% of a sample with tens of thousands of clones, around 85% of them seen once. Material for sequencing was peripheral blood. All receptors come from a man older than 75 with active or convalescent COVID-19.

The rearrangement joins TRBV3-1 (or the pseudogene TRBV3-2) to TRBJ2-5; D gene uncertain. The CDR3 loop spans 12 amino acids. CDR1 and CDR2 (germline): LGHDT, YNNKEL (reference sequence). Trimming left V 2 bases short and J 5 bases short, with 6 bases between. The CDR3 DNA is TGTGCCAGCAGCCAATTAGAGGAGACCCAGTACTTC. This encodes CASSQLEETQYF.

This chain connects TRBV4-1 to TRBJ2-3; possible D gene TRBD2, 5 bases. Trimming pared 4 bases from V and 0 bases from J, leaving 11 bases between. Germline values: CDR1 MGHRA, CDR2 YSYEKL. This CDR3 contains 15 residues. The CDR3 region is CASSRSDSSTDTQYF. In DNA form, the CDR3 reads TGCGCCAGCAGCCGTAGCGACTCTAGCACAGATACGCAGTATTTT.

Only one count was recorded for this clone. This chain uses TRBV18 with TRBJ1-5; TRBD1 matches 8 bases. The CDR3 sequence is 15 residues long. With V trimmed by 3 bases and J by 5 bases, 6 bases remained unmatched. CDR1 and CDR2 from the germline V gene are KGHSH and LQKENI. In nucleotides, the CDR3 is TGTGCCAGCTCACCGGACAGGGTTGGGGATCAGCCCCAGCATTTT. This encodes CASSPDRVGDQPQHF.

The rearrangement uses TRBV5-1 and TRBJ1-1; D gene ambiguous. V lost 4 bases to trimming and J lost 6 bases, with 10 bases between them. The CDR3 totals 12 residues. The V gene's germline CDR1 is SGHRS and CDR2 YFSETQ. The CDR3, as DNA: TGCGCCAGCAGCCATGACGGGGCTGAAGCTTTCTTT. As protein: CASSHDGAEAFF.

The gene calls are TRBV2 and TRBJ1-6; 7 bases line up with TRBD1. The CDR3 length is 15 residues. V shed 4 bases and J 7 bases; nucleotides not matched to a gene: 7. Germline V gene data show CDR1 as SNHLY and CDR2 as FYNNEI. The CDR3 sequence: CASSVPRGNNSPLHF. The CDR3 bases are TGTGCCAGCAGTGTTCCCAGGGGGAACAATTCACCCCTCCACTTT.

This clone has just a few counts. This chain connects TRBV7-2 to TRBJ2-4; TRBD1 matches at 7 bases. Germline lookup yields CDR1 SGHTA and CDR2 FQGNSA. V was pared by 2 bases and J by 8 bases, with 6 bases of the junction left unmatched. This CDR3 is 14 amino acids long. CDR3 sequence reads: CASSLRDSRHIQYF. As DNA, the CDR3 is TGTGCCAGCAGCTTAAGGGACAGCAGACACATTCAGTACTTC.